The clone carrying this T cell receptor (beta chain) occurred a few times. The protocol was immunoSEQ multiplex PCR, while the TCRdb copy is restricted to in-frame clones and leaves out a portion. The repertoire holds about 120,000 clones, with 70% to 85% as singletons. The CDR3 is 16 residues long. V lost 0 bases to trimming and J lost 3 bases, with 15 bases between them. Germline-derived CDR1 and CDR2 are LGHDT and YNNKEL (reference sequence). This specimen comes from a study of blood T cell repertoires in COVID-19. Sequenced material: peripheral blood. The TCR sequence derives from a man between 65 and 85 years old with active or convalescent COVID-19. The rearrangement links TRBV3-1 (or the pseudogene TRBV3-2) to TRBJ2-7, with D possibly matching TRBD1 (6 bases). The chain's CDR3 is CASSQEAGDPLYEQYF. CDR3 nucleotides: TGTGCCAGCAGCCAAGAAGCAGGGGACCCCCTCTACGAGCAGTACTTC.